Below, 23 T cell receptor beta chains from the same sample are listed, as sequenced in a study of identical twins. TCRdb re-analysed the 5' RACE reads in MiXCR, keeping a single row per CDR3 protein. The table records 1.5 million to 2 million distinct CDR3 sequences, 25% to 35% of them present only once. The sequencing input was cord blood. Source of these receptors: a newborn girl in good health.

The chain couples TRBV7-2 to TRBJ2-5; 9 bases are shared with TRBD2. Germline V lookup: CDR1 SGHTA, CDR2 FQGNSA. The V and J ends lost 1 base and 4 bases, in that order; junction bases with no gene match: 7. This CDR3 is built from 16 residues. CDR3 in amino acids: CASSLVGGGVSETQYF. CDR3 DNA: TGTGCCAGCAGCTTAGTCGGCGGGGGGGTATCAGAGACCCAGTACTTC. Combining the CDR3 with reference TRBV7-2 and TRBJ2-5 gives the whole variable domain GAGVSQSPSNKVTEKGKDVELRCDPISGHTALYWYRQSLGQGLEFLIYFQGNSAPDKSGLPSDRFSAERTGGSVSTLTIQRTQQEDSAVYLCASSLVGGGVSETQYFGPGTRLLVL.

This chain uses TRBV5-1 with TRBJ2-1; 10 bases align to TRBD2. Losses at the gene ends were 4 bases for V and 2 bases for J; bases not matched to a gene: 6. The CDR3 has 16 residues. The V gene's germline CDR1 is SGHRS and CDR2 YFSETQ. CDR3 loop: CASSLLAGETYNEQFF. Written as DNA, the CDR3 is TGCGCCAGCAGCCTGCTAGCGGGAGAAACCTACAATGAGCAGTTCTTC.

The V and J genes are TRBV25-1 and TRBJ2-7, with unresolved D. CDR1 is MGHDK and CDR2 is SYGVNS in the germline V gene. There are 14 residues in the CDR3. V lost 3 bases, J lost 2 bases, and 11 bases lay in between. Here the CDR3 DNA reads TGTGCCAGCAGTGATGGCCTAAAAACCTACGAGCAGTACTTC. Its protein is CASSDGLKTYEQYF.

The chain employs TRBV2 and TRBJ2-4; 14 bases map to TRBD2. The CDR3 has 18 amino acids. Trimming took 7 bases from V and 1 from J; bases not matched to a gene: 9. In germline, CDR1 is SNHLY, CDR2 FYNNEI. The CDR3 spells CASTRTSGGYGAKNIQYF. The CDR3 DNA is TGTGCCAGCACCCGGACTAGCGGGGGGTACGGGGCCAAAAACATTCAGTACTTC.

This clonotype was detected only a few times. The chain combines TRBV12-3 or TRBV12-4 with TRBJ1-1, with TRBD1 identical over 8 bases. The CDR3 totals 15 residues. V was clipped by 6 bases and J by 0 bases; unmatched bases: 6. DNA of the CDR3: TGTGCCAGCAGCCGGACAGGGTTCATGAACACTGAAGCTTTCTTT. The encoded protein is CASSRTGFMNTEAFF.

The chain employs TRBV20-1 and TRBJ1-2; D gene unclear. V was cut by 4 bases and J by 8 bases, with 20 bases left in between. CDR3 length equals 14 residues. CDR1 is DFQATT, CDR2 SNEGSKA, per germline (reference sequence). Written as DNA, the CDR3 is TGCAGTGCTAACACCCTAGACCGACTCTGGGGCTACACCTTC. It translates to CSANTLDRLWGYTF.

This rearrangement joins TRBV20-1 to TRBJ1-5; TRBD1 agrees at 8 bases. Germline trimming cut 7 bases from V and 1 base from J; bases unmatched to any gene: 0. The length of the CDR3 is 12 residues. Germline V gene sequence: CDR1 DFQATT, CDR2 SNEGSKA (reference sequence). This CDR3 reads CSGQGSNQPQHF. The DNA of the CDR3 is TGCAGTGGACAGGGGAGCAATCAGCCCCAGCATTTT.

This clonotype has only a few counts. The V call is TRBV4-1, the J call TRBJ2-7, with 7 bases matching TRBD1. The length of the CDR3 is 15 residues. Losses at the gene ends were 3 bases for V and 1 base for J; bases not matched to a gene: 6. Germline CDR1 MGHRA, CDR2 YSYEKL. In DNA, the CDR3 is TGCGCCAGCAGCCACGGGGACAGTCCTTCCTACGAGCAGTACTTC. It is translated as CASSHGDSPSYEQYF.

The CDR3 bases are TGCAGTGCTAGAGCGACAGGGCGCCTCTATGGCTACACCTTC. Translating it yields CSARATGRLYGYTF. The rearrangement joins TRBV20-1 to TRBJ1-2; 7 bases align to TRBD1. CDR1 is DFQATT and CDR2 is SNEGSKA in the germline V gene (reference sequence). The CDR3 spans 14 residues. The ends lost 1 base at V and 4 bases at J; junction bases unmatched: 6.

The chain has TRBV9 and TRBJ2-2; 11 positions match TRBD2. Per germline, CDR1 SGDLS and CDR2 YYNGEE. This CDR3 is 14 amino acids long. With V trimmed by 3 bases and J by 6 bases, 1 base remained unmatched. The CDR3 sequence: CASSGLAGSGELFF. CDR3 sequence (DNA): TGTGCCAGCAGCGGACTAGCGGGGTCCGGGGAGCTGTTTTTT.

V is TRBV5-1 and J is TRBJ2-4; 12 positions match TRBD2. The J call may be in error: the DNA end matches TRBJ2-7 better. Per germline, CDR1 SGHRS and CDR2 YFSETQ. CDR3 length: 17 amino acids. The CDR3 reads CASSLDLAGGPKYEQYF. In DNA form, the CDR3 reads TGCGCCAGCAGCTTGGATCTAGCGGGGGGGCCGAAATACGAGCAGTACTTC.

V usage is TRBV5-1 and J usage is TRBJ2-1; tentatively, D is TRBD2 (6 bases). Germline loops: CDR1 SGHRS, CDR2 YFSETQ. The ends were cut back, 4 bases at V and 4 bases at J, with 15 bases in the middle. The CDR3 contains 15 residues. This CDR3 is CASSLRERWYNEQFF. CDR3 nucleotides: TGCGCCAGCAGCCTCCGGGAGCGTTGGTACAATGAGCAGTTCTTC.

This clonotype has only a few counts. CDR3 coding DNA: TGTGCCAGCAGCCCGATTCAGATGAACACTGAAGCTTTCTTT. Residues: CASSPIQMNTEAFF. V and J are TRBV11-2 and TRBJ1-1; no reliable D call. The V end was cut by 5 bases, the J end by 0 bases, with 10 bases between. The CDR3 sequence is 14 residues long. Per the germline V gene, CDR1 is SGHAT and CDR2 is FQNNGV.

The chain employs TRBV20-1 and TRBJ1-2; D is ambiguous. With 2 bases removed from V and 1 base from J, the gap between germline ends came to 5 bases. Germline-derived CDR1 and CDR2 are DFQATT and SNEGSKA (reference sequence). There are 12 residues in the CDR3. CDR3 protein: CSARRVNYGYTF. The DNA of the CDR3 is TGCAGTGCTAGAAGAGTTAACTATGGCTACACCTTC.

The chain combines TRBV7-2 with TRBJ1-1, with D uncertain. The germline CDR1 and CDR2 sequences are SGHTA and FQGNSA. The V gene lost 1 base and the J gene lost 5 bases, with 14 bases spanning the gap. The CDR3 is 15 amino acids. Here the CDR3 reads CASSLVSGLGTEAFF. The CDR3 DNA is TGTGCCAGCAGCTTAGTTTCAGGCCTTGGGACTGAAGCTTTCTTT.

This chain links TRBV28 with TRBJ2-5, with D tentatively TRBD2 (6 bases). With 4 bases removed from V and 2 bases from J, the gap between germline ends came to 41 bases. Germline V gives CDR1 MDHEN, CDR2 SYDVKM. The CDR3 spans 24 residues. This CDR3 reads CASSYPLRMPGVTAYLRQQETQYF. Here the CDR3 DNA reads TGTGCCAGCAGTTACCCCCTGCGAATGCCGGGGGTAACTGCTTATTTGAGACAGCAAGAGACCCAGTACTTC.

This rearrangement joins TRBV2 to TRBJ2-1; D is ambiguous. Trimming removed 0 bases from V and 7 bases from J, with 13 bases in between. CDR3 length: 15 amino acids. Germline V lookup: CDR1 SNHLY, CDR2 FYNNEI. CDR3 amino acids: CASSEALHTRNEQFF. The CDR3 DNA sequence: TGTGCCAGCAGTGAAGCGCTTCATACGCGTAATGAGCAGTTCTTC.

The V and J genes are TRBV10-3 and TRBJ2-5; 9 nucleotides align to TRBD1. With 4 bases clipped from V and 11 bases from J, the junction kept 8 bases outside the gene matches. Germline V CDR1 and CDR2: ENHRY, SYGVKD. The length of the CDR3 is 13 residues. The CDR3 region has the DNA TGTGCCATCAGTGGAGACAGGGGGAGCGGGCAGTACTTC. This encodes CAISGDRGSGQYF.

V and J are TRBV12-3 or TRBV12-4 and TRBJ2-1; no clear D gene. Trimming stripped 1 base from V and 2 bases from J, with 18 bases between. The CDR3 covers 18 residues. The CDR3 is CASSLGTIVFVTYNEQFF. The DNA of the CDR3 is TGTGCCAGCAGTTTAGGAACCATAGTTTTCGTGACCTACAATGAGCAGTTCTTC.

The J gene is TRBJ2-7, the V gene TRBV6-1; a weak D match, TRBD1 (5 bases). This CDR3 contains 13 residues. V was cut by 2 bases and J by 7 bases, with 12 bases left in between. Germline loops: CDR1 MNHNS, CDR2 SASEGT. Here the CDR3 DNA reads TGTGCCAGCAGTGAATCCCAGGGTCGGGAGCAGTACTTC. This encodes CASSESQGREQYF.

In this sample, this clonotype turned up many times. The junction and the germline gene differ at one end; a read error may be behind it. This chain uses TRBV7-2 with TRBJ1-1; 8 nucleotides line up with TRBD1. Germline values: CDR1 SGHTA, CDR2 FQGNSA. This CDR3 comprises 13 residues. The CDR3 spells CASSLGTGTEAFF. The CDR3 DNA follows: TGCGCCAGCAGCTTGGGGACAGGCACTGAAGCTTTCTTT.

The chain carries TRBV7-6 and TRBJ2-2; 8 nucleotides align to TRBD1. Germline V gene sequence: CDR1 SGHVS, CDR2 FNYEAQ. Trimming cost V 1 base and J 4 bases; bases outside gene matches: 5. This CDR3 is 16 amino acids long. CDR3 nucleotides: TGTGCCAGCAGCTTAGGGCAGGGGGCATTCACCGGGGAGCTGTTTTTT. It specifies CASSLGQGAFTGELFF.

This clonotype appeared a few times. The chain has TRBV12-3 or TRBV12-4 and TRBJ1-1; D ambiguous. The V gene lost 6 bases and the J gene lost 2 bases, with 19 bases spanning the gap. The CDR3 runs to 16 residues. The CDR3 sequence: CASSRYPEGLNTEAFF. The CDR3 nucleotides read TGTGCCAGCAGCCGTTACCCGGAAGGGCTCAACACTGAAGCTTTCTTT.